The T cell receptor (beta chain) under discussion was sequenced for a study of identical twins. This CDR3 is built from 14 residues. V was pared by 3 bases and J by 4 bases, with 3 bases of the junction left unmatched. cDNA carried unique molecular identifiers, and a universal primer site was added by template switching. TCRdb reprocessed the 5' RACE reads via MiXCR and lists one record per CDR3 protein. The sample has 520,000 or so distinct CDR3 sequences, 22% seen once. Study observations and caveats: The authors noted that invariant MAIT and iNKT cells could partly confound zero-insertion analyses.

This clonotype has just a few counts. Its matching antigen is unknown. Every donor was a healthy Caucasian. A further study also used this sample, focusing on T cells expressing NK-cell markers.

The V and J genes are TRBV12-3 or TRBV12-4 and TRBJ1-2, with 9 bases that match TRBD1. Sequenced sample: CD4+ T cells sorted from blood. This receptor was obtained from a woman between 18 and 29 years old in good health. The CDR3 nucleotides are TGTGCCAGCAGTTTCGGGACAGGGTCCTATGGCTACACCTTC. Its translation: CASSFGTGSYGYTF.